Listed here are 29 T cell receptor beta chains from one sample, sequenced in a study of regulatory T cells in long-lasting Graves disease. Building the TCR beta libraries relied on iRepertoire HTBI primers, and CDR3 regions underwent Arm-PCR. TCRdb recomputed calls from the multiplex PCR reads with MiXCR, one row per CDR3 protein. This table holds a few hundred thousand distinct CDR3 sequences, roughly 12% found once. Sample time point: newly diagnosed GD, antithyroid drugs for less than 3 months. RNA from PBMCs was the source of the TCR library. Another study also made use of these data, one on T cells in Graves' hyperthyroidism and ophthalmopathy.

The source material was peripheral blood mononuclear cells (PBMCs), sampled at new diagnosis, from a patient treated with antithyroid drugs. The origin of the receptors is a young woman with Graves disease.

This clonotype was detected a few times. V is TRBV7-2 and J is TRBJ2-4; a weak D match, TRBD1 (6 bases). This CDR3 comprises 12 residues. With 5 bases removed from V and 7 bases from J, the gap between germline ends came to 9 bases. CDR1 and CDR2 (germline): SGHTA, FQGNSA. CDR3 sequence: CASSQDSNIQYF. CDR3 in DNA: TGTGCCAGCAGCCAGGACAGTAACATTCAGTACTTC.

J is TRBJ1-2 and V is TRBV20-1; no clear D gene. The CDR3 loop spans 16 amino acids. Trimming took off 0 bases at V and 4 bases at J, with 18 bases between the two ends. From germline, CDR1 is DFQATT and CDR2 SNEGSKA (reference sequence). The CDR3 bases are TGCAGTGCTAGAGATATCGGGAACTCAGGAACCTATGGCTACACCTTC. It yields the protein CSARDIGNSGTYGYTF.

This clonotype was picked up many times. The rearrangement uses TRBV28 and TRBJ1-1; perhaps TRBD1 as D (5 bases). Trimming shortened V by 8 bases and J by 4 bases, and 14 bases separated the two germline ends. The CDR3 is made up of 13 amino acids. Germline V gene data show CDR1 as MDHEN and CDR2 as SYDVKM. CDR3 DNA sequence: TGTGCCAGCCATTCCCGAAGGGGCACTGAAGCTTTCTTT. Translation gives CASHSRRGTEAFF.

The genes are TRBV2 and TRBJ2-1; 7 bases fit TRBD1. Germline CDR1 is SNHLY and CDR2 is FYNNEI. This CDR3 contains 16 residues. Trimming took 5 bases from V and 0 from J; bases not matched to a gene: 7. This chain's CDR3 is CASSLLRGPSYNEQFF. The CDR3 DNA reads TGTGCCAGCAGTCTCTTGAGGGGGCCCTCCTACAATGAGCAGTTCTTC.

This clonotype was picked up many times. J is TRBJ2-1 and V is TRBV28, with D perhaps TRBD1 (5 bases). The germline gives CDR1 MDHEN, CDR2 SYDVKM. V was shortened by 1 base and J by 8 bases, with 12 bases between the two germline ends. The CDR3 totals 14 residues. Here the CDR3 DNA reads TGTGCCAGCAGTTTATTCGGACAAGGGGATGAGCAGTTCTTC. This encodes CASSLFGQGDEQFF.

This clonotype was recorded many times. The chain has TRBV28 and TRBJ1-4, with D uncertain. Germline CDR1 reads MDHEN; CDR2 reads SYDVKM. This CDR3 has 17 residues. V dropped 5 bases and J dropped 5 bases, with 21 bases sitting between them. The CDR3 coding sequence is TGTGCCAGCAGTGGAGGGATTTTAGCGGCTGGGAATGAAAAACTGTTTTTT. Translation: CASSGGILAAGNEKLFF.

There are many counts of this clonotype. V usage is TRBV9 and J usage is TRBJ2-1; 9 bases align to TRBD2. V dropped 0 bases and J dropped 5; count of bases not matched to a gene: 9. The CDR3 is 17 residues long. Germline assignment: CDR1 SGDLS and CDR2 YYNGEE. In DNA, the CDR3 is TGTGCCAGCAGCGTAGGGTCTTTTAGCGGGAGCGACAATGAGCAGTTCTTC. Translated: CASSVGSFSGSDNEQFF. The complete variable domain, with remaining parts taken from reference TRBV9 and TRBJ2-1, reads DSGVTQTPKHLITATGQRVTLRCSPRSGDLSVYWYQQSLDQGLQFLIQYYNGEERAKGNILERFSAQQFPDLHSELNLSSLELGDSALYFCASSVGSFSGSDNEQFFGPGTRLTVL.

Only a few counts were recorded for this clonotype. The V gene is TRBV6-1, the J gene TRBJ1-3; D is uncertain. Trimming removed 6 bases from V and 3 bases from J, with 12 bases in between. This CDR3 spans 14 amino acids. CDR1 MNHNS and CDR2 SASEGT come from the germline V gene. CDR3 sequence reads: CASRSQVVGNTIYF. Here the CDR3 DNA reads TGTGCCAGCAGGAGTCAGGTGGTTGGAAACACCATATATTTT.

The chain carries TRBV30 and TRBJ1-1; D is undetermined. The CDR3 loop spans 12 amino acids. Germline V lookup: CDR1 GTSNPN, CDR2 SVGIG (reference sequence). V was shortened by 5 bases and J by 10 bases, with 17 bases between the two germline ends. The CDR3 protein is CAWAPDPAVAFF. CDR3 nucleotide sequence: TGTGCCTGGGCCCCGGACCCGGCGGTAGCTTTCTTT. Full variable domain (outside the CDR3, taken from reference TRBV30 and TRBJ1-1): SQTIHQWPATLVQPVGSPLSLECTVEGTSNPNLYWYRQAAGRGLQLLFYSVGIGQISSEVPQNLSASRPQDRQFILSSKKLLLSDSGFYLCAWAPDPAVAFFGQGTRLTVV.

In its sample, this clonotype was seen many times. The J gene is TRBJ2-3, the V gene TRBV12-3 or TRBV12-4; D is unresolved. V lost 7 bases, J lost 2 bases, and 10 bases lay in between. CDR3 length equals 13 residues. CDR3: CASTLVDTDTQYF. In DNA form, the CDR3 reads TGTGCCAGCACCCTAGTTGACACAGATACGCAGTATTTT.

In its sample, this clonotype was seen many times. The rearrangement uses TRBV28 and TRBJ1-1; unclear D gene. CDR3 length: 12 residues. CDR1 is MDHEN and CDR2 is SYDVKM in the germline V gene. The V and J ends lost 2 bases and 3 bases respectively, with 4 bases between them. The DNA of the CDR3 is TGTGCCAGCAGTTTAGTGGACACTGAAGCTTTCTTT. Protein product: CASSLVDTEAFF.

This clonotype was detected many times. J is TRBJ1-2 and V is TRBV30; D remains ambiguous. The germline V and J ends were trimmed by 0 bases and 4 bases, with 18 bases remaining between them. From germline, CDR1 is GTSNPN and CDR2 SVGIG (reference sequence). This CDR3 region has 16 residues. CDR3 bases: TGTGCCTGGAGTGTCCTACGGAATGCCCTAGGCTATGGCTACACCTTC. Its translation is CAWSVLRNALGYGYTF.

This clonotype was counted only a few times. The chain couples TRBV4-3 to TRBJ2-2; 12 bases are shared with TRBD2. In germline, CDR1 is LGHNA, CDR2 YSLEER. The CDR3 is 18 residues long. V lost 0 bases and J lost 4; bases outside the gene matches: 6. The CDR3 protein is CASSQDSLAGGGTGELFF. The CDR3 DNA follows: TGCGCCAGCAGCCAAGATTCACTAGCGGGAGGCGGCACCGGGGAGCTGTTTTTT.

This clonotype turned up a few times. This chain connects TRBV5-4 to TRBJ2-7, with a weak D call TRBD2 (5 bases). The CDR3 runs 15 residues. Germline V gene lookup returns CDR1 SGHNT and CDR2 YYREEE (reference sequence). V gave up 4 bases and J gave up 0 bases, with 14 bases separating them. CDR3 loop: CASSPGGSGSYEQYF. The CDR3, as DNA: TGTGCCAGCAGCCCTGGAGGAAGCGGCTCCTACGAGCAGTACTTC.

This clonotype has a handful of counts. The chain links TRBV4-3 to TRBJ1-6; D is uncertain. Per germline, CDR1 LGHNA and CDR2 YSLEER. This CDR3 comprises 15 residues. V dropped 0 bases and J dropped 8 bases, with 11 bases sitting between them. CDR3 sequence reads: CASSQDIGPYSPLHF. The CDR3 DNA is TGCGCCAGCAGCCAAGATATCGGCCCGTATTCACCCCTCCACTTT.

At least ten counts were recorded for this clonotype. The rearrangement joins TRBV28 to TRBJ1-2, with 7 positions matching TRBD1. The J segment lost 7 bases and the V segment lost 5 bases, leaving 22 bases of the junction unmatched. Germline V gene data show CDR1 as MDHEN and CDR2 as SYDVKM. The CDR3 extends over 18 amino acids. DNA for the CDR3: TGTGCCAGCAGTCCACGATTTCTGAAAGGGACAGAACAAGGTGGCTACACCTTC. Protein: CASSPRFLKGTEQGGYTF.

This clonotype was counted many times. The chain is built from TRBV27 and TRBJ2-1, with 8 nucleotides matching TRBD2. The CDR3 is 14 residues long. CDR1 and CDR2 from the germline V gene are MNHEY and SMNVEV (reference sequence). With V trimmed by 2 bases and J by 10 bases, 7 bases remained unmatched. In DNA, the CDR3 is TGTGCCAGCAGTTTACTCCGACTAGCGCGCGAGCAGTTCTTC. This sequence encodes CASSLLRLAREQFF.

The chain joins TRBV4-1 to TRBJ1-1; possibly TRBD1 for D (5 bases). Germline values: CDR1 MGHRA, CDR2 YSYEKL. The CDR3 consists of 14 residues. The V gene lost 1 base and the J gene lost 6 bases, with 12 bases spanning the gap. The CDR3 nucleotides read TGCGCCAGCAGCCAAGGTACAGGTACGGCTGAAGCTTTCTTT. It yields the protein CASSQGTGTAEAFF.

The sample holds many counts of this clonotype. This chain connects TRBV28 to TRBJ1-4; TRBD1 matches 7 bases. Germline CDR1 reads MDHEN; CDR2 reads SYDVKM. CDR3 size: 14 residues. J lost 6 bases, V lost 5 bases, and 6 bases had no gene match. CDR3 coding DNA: TGTGCCAGCAGTCTTGAAACAGGGGATGAAAAACTGTTTTTT. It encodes CASSLETGDEKLFF.

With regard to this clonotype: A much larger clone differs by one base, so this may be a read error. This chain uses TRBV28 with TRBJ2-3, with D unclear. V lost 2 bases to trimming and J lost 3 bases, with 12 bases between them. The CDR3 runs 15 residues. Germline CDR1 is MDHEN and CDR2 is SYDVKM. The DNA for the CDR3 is TGTGCCAGCAGTTTACTTCCCATAAGGACAGATACGCAGTATTTT. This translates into CASSLLPIRTDTQYF.

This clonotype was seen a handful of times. The CDR3 loop is CASSQGNRGDGSREKLFF. The CDR3 DNA reads as TGCGCCAGCAGCCAAGGCAACAGGGGAGACGGGAGTAGGGAAAAACTGTTTTTT. The chain joins TRBV4-1 to TRBJ1-4; TRBD1 matches at 7 bases. The junction had 16 bases not matched to a gene; V was cut back by 1 base and J by 8 bases. The CDR3 is 18 amino acids. Germline CDR1 and CDR2: MGHRA and YSYEKL.

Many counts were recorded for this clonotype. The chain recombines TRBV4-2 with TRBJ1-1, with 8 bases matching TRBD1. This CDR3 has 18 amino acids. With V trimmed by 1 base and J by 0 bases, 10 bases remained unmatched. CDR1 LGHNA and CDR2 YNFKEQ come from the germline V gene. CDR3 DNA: TGTGCCAGCAGCCAAGTGGGGACAGGCGTTTTCATGAACACTGAAGCTTTCTTT. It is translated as CASSQVGTGVFMNTEAFF.

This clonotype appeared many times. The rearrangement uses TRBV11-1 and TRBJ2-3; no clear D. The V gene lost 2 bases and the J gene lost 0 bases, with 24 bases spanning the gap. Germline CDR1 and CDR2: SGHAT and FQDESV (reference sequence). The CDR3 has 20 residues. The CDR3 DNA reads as TGTGCCAGCAGCTTAATAGGTGGAGTACAGTATCCTATTAGCACAGATACGCAGTATTTT. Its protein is CASSLIGGVQYPISTDTQYF.

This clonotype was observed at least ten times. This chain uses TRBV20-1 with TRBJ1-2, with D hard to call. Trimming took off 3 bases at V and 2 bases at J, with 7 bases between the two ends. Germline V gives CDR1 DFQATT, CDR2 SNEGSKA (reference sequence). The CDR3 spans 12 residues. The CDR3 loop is CSASGENYGYTF. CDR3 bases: TGCAGTGCTAGCGGTGAAAACTATGGCTACACCTTC.

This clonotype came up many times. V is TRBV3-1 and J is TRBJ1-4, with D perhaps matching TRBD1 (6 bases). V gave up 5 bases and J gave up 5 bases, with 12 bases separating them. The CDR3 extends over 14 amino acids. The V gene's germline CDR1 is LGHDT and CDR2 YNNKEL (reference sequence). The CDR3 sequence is CASSKQGSNEKLFF. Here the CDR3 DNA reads TGTGCCAGCAGCAAGCAGGGGAGCAATGAAAAACTGTTTTTT.

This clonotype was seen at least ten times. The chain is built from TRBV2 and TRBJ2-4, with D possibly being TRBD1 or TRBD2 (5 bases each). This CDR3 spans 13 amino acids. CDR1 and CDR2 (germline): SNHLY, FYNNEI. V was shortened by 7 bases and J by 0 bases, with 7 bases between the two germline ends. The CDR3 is CASTRGAKNIQYF. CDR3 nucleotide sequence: TGTGCCAGCACGAGGGGAGCCAAAAACATTCAGTACTTC.

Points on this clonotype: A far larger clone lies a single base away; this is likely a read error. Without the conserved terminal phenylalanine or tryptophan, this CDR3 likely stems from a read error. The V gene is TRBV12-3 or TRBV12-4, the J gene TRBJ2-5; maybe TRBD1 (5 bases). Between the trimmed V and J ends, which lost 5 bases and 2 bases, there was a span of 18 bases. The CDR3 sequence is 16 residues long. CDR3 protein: CASSQTTTGRQETQYL. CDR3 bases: TGTGCCAGCAGTCAAACCACAACAGGCCGACAAGAGACCCAGTACCTC.

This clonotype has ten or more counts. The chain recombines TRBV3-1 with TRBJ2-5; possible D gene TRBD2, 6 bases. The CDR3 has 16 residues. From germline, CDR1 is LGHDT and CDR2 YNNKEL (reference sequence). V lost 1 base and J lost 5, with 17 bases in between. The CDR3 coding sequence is TGTGCCAGCAGCCAAGGGACCGGGAGAGGGGAGGAGACCCAGTACTTC. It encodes CASSQGTGRGEETQYF.

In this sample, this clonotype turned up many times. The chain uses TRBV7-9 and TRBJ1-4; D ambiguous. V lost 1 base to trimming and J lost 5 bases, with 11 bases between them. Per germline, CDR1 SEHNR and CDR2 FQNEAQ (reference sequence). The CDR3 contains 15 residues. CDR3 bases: TGTGCCAGCAGCTTAGAGGGTCGAGGGAATGAAAAACTGTTTTTT. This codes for CASSLEGRGNEKLFF.